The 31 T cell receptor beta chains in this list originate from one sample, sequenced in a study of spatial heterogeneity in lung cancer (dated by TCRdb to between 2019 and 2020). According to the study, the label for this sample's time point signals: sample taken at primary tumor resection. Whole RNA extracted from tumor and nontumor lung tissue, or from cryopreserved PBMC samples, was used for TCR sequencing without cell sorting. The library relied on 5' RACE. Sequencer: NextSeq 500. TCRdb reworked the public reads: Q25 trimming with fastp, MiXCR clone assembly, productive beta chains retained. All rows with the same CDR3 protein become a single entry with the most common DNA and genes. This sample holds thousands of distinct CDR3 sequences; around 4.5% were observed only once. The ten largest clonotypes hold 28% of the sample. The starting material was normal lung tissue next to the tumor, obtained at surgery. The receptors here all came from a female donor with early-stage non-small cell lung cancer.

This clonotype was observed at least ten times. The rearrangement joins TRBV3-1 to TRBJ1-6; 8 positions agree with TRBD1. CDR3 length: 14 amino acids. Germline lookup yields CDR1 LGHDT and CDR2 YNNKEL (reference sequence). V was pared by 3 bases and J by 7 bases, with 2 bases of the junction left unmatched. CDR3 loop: CASSQTGANSPLHF. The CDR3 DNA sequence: TGTGCCAGCAGCCAGACAGGGGCCAATTCACCCCTCCACTTT.

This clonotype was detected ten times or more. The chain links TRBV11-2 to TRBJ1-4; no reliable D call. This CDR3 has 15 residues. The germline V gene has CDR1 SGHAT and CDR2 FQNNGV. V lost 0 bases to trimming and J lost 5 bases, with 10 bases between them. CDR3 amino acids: CASSLELQDNEKLFF. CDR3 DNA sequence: TGTGCCAGCAGCTTAGAGCTTCAGGACAATGAAAAACTGTTTTTT.

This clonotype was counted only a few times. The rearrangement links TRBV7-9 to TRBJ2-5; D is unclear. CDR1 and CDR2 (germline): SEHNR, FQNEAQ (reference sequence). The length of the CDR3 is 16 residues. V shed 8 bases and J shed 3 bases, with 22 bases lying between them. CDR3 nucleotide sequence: TGTGCCAGCCTTACCCCAACAGAGTTCGGAGAAGAGACCCAGTACTTC. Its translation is CASLTPTEFGEETQYF.

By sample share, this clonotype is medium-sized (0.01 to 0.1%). The DNA of the CDR3 is TGTGCCAGCAGTTTATTCCTTGAGACAGGAGGGCGCTACGAGCAGTACGTC. Its protein product is CASSLFLETGGRYEQYV. This sequence joins TRBV28 and TRBJ2-7; D possibly uses TRBD1 or TRBD2 (6 bases each). The CDR3 has 17 amino acids. Germline CDR1 MDHEN, CDR2 SYDVKM. Trimming pared 1 base from V and 3 bases from J, leaving 19 bases between.

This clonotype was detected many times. The CDR3 protein is CASKKTGELFF. In nucleotides, the CDR3 is TGTGCCAGCAAAAAGACCGGGGAGCTGTTTTTT. The chain combines TRBV28 with TRBJ2-2; D is ambiguous. Germline V gene sequence: CDR1 MDHEN, CDR2 SYDVKM. The CDR3 is made up of 11 amino acids. The germline V and J ends were trimmed by 7 bases and 5 bases, with 5 bases remaining between them.

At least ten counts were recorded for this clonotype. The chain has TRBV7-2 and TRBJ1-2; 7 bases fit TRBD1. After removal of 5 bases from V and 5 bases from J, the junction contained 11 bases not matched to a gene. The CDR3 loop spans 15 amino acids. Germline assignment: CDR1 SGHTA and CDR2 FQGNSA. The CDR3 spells CASSIDEGARYGYTF. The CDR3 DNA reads TGTGCCAGCAGCATAGACGAGGGGGCCCGGTATGGCTACACCTTC.

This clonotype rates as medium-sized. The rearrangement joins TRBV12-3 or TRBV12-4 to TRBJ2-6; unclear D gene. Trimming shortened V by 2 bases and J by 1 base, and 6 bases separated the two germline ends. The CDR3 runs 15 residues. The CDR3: CASSLLGSGANVLTF. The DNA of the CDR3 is TGTGCCAGCAGTTTACTCGGGTCTGGGGCCAACGTCCTGACTTTC.

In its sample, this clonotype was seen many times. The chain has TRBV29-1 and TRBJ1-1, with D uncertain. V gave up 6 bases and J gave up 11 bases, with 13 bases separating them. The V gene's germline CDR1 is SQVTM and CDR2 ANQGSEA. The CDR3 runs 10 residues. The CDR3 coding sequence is TGCAGCGTGGTGGAACCCGTGGCTTTCTTT. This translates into CSVVEPVAFF.

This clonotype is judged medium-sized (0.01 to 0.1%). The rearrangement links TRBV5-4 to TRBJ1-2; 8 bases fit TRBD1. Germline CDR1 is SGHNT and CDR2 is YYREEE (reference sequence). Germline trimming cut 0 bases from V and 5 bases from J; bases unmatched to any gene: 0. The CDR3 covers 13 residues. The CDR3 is CASSLDRGYGYTF. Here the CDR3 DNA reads TGTGCCAGCAGCTTGGACAGGGGGTATGGCTACACCTTC.

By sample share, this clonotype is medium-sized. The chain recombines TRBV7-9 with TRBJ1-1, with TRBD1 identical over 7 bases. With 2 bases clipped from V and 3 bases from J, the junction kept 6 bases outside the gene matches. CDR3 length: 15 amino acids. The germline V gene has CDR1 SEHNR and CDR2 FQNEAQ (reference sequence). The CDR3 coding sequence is TGTGCCAGCAGCTTAAAAAGGGGGCGAGACACTGAAGCTTTCTTT. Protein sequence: CASSLKRGRDTEAFF.

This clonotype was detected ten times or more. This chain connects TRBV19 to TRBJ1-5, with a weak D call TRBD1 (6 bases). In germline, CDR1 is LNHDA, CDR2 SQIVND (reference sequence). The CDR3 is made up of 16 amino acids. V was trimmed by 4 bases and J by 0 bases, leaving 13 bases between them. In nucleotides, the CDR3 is TGTGCCAGTAGTACAGGGGTGGATTCTAGCAATCAGCCCCAGCATTTT. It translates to CASSTGVDSSNQPQHF.

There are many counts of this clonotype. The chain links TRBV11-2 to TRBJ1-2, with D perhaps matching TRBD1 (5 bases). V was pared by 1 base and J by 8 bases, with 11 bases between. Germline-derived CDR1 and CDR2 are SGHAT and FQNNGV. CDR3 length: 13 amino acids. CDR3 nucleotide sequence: TGTGCCAGCAGCTTAGGTCAGGGTGAAGGCTACACCTTC. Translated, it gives CASSLGQGEGYTF.

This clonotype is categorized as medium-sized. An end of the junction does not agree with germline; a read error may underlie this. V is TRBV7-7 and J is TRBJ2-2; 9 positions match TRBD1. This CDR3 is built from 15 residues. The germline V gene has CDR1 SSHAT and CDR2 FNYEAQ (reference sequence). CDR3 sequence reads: CASSPGTGWAGELFF. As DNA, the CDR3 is TGTGCTAGCAGCCCCGGGACAGGGTGGGCCGGGGAGCTGTTTTTT.

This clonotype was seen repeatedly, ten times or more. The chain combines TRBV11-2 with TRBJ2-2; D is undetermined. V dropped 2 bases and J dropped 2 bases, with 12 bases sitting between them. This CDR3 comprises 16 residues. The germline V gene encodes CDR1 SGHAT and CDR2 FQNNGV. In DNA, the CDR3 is TGTGCCAGCAGCTTACAGTGGCTCGCAAACACCGGGGAGCTGTTTTTT. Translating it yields CASSLQWLANTGELFF.

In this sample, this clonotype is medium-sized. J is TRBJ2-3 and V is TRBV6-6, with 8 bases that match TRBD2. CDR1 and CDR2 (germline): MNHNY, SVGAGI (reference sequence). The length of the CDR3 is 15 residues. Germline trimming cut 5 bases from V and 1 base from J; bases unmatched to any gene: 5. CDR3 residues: CASSVPGGGTDTQYF. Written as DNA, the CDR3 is TGTGCCAGCAGTGTCCCGGGAGGGGGCACAGATACGCAGTATTTT.

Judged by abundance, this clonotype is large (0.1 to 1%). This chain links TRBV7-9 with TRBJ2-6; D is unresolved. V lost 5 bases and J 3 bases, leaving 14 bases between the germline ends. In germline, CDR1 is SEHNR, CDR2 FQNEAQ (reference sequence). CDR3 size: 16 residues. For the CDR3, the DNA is TGTGCCAGCAGCGTAGGCCTGGGAAGTGGGGCCAACGTCCTGACTTTC. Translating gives CASSVGLGSGANVLTF.

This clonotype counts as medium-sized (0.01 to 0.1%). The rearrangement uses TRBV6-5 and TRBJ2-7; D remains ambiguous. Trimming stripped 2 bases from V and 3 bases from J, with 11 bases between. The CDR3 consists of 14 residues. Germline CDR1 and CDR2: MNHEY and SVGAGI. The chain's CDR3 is CASSYRKGYYEQYV. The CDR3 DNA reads TGTGCCAGCAGTTACCGTAAAGGGTACTACGAGCAGTACGTC.

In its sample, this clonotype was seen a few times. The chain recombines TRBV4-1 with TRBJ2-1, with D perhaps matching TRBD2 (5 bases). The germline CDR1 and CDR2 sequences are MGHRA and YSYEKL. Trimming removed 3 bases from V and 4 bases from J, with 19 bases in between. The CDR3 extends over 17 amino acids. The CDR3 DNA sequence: TGCGCCAGCAGCCAGGTCCGTCTTACTAGACCTTACAATGAGCAGTTCTTC. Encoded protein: CASSQVRLTRPYNEQFF.

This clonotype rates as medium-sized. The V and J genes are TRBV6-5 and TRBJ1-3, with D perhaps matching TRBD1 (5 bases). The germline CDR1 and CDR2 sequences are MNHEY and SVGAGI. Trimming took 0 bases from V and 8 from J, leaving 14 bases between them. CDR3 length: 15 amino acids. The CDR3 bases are TGTGCCAGCAGTTACTCGAAGGGGATGGGGGACACCATATATTTT. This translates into CASSYSKGMGDTIYF.

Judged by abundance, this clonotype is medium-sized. This CDR3 reads CASSLKPGSYGYTF. In DNA, the CDR3 is TGTGCCAGCAGTTTAAAGCCGGGGAGCTATGGCTACACCTTC. J is TRBJ1-2 and V is TRBV27; no definite D call. Trimming removed 2 bases at V and 4 bases at J, with 11 bases between. Per germline, CDR1 MNHEY and CDR2 SMNVEV (reference sequence). CDR3 length: 14 amino acids.

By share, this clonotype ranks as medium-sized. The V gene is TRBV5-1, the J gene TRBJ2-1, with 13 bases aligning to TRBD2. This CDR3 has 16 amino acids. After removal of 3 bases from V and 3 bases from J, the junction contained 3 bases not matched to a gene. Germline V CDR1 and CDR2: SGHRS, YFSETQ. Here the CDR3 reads CASSSRLAGGYNEQFF. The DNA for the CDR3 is TGCGCCAGCAGCTCCCGACTAGCGGGAGGCTACAATGAGCAGTTCTTC.

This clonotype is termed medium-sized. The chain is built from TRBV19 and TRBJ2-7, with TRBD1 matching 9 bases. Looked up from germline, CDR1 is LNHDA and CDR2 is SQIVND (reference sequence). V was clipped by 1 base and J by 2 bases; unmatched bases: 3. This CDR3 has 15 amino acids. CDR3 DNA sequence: TGTGCCAGTAGTATAGCCGGGACAGGGACCTACGAGCAGTACTTC. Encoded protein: CASSIAGTGTYEQYF.

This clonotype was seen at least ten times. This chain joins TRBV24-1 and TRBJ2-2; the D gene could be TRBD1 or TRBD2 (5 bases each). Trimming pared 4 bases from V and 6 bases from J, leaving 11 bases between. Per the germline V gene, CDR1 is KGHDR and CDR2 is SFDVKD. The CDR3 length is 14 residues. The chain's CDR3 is CATSDGTAAGELFF. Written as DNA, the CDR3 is TGTGCCACCAGTGACGGGACGGCGGCCGGGGAGCTGTTTTTT.

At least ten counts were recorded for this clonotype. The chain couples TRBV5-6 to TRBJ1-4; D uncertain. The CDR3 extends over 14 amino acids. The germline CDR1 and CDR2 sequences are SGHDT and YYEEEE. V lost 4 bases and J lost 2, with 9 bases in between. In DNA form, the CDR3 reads TGTGCCAGCAGCGTGAAAGCTACTAATGAAAAACTGTTTTTT. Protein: CASSVKATNEKLFF.

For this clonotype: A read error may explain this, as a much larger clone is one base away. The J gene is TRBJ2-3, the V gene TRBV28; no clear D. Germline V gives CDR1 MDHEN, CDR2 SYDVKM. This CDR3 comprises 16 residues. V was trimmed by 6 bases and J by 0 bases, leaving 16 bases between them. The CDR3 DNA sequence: TGTGCCAGCAGCCGCGCAGGAGCCTCTAGCACAGATACGCAGTATTTT. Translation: CASSRAGASSTDTQYF.

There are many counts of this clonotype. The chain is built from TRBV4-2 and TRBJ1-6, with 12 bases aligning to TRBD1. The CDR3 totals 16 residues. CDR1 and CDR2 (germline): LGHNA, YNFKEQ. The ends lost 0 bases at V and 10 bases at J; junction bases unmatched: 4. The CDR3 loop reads CASSQDGTGGTSPLHF. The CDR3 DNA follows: TGTGCCAGCAGCCAAGATGGGACAGGGGGCACGTCACCCCTCCACTTT.

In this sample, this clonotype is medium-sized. CDR3: CASSSDRGTGANVLTF. The CDR3 nucleotides are TGTGCCAGTAGTAGCGACAGGGGAACTGGGGCCAACGTCCTGACTTTC. The rearrangement links TRBV19 to TRBJ2-6, with 8 bases fitting TRBD1. V shed 4 bases and J 2 bases; nucleotides not matched to a gene: 4. Germline V gene lookup returns CDR1 LNHDA and CDR2 SQIVND (reference sequence). CDR3 length: 16 amino acids.

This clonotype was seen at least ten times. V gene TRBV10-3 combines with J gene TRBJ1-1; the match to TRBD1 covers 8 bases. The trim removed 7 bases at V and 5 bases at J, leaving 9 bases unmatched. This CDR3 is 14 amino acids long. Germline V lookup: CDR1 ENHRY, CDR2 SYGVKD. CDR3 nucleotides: TGTGCCATCACAGGGGGCCCCGGGGAGACTGAAGCTTTCTTT. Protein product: CAITGGPGETEAFF.

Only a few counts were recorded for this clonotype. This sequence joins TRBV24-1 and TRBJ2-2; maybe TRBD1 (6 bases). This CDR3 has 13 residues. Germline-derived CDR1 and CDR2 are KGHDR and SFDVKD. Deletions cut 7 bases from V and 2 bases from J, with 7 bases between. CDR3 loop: CATRDSNTGELFF. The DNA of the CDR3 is TGTGCCACCAGGGACAGTAACACCGGGGAGCTGTTTTTT.

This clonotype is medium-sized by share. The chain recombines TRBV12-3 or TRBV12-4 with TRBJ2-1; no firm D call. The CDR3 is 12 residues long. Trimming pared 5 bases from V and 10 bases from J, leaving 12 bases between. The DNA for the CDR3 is TGTGCCAGCAGTCCTACCCCTTGGGAGCAGTTCTTC. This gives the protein CASSPTPWEQFF.

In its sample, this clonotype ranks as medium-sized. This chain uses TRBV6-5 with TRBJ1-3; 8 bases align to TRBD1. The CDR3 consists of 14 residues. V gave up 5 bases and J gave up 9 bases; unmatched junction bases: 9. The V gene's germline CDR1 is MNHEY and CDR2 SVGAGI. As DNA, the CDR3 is TGTGCCAGCAGTCCCGGGACAGGAGGAGTCACCATATATTTT. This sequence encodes CASSPGTGGVTIYF.